Presented here are 13 T cell receptor beta chains from one specimen sequenced in a study of blood T cell repertoires in COVID-19. Profiling relied on immunoSEQ multiplex PCR, and the TCRdb table lists in-frame clones only, not all of them. Among about 98,000 clones listed, roughly 82% were seen once. Sequencing used peripheral blood. All receptors come from a man aged 65 to 79 with active or convalescent COVID-19.

The rearrangement links TRBV10-3 to TRBJ2-7; 9 bases match TRBD1. Germline V CDR1 and CDR2: ENHRY, SYGVKD. The length of the CDR3 is 13 residues. After removal of 7 bases from V and 7 bases from J, the junction contained 8 bases not matched to a gene. The CDR3 DNA sequence: TGTGCCATCAAAGGACAGGGGCTTCGGGAGCAGTACTTC. It is translated as CAIKGQGLREQYF.

The chain carries TRBV2 and TRBJ2-3; D is unclear. Between the trimmed V and J ends, which lost 0 bases and 2 bases, there was a span of 6 bases. The germline CDR1 and CDR2 sequences are SNHLY and FYNNEI. This CDR3 has 14 amino acids. The CDR3 region is CASSEALLTDTQYF. The CDR3 DNA follows: TGTGCCAGCAGTGAAGCCCTTCTCACAGATACGCAGTATTTT.

The V gene is TRBV3-1 (or the pseudogene TRBV3-2), the J gene TRBJ1-1; TRBD1 might be the D (5 bases). The V gene's germline CDR1 is LGHDT and CDR2 YNNKEL (reference sequence). The V end was cut by 8 bases, the J end by 7 bases, with 20 bases between. The CDR3 runs to 14 residues. The CDR3 sequence is CASGPRLGDSEAFF. CDR3 in DNA: TGTGCCAGCGGCCCTCGTTTGGGTGACAGTGAAGCTTTCTTT.

The table lists this clone with a count of one. The V gene is TRBV9, the J gene TRBJ1-1; D uncertain. Germline CDR1 and CDR2: SGDLS and YYNGEE. This CDR3 region has 13 residues. The V end was cut by 0 bases, the J end by 2 bases, with 5 bases between. The CDR3 sequence: CASSVAGNTEAFF. In nucleotides, the CDR3 is TGTGCCAGCAGCGTAGCAGGAAACACTGAAGCTTTCTTT.

The CDR3 protein is CASSRGGDYGYTF. CDR3 nucleotide sequence: TGTGCCAGTAGTCGAGGGGGGGACTATGGCTACACCTTC. The V and J genes are TRBV19 and TRBJ1-2; the D gene is possibly TRBD1 (6 bases). With 5 bases removed from V and 3 bases from J, the gap between germline ends came to 10 bases. CDR3 length: 13 amino acids. The germline CDR1 and CDR2 sequences are LNHDA and SQIVND (reference sequence). The complete variable domain, with remaining parts taken from reference TRBV19 and TRBJ1-2, reads DGGITQSPKYLFRKEGQNVTLSCEQNLNHDAMYWYRQDPGQGLRLIYYSQIVNDFQKGDIAEGYSVSREKKESFPLTVTSAQKNPTAFYLCASSRGGDYGYTFGSGTRLTVV.

This clone showed up just a few times. The CDR3 DNA follows: TGTGCCAGCAGTACCGACAGGGGCTATGGCTACACCTTC. Translation: CASSTDRGYGYTF. This chain connects TRBV2 to TRBJ1-2; 8 bases are shared with TRBD1. This CDR3 contains 13 residues. V lost 5 bases and J lost 4; bases outside the gene matches: 3. Germline assignment: CDR1 SNHLY and CDR2 FYNNEI.

This clone has only one observation. This sequence joins TRBV19 and TRBJ2-7; 9 positions agree with TRBD1. Germline V gene lookup returns CDR1 LNHDA and CDR2 SQIVND (reference sequence). V was clipped by 8 bases and J by 5 bases; unmatched bases: 13. The CDR3 contains 15 residues. CDR3 protein: CASGTTGGSRNEQYF. The CDR3 coding sequence is TGTGCCAGTGGAACTACAGGGGGCTCCAGGAACGAGCAGTACTTC.

The V call is TRBV29-1, the J call TRBJ1-1, with D tentatively TRBD1 (5 bases). Germline CDR1 is SQVTM and CDR2 is ANQGSEA. The CDR3 totals 11 residues. Trimming removed 1 base from V and 8 bases from J, with 8 bases in between. CDR3 nucleotide sequence: TGCAGCGTTGAAGCGAGACAGGAAGCTTTCTTT. Translating it yields CSVEARQEAFF. The full variable domain, in which reference TRBV29-1 and TRBJ1-1 provide the parts outside the CDR3, is SAVISQKPSRDICQRGTSLTIQCQVDSQVTMMFWYRQQPGQSLTLIATANQGSEATYESGFVIDKFPISRPNLTFSTLTVSNMSPEDSSIYLCSVEARQEAFFGQGTRLTVV.

V gene TRBV10-1 combines with J gene TRBJ1-1, with D maybe TRBD1 (5 bases). CDR3 length: 13 amino acids. CDR1 and CDR2 (germline): WNHNN, SYGVQD (reference sequence). The ends were cut back, 2 bases at V and 1 base at J, with 5 bases in the middle. The CDR3 is CASSEQGNTEAFF. CDR3 in DNA: TGCGCCAGCAGTGAGCAGGGGAACACTGAAGCTTTCTTT.

V usage is TRBV2 and J usage is TRBJ1-1; D might be TRBD1 (5 bases). This CDR3 has 13 residues. CDR1 is SNHLY and CDR2 is FYNNEI in the germline V gene. V was cut by 5 bases and J by 5 bases, with 12 bases left in between. This CDR3 reads CASSNEGDTEAFF. For the CDR3, the DNA is TGTGCCAGCAGTAACGAAGGGGATACTGAAGCTTTCTTT.

This clone is large within its sample. The chain has TRBV4-1 and TRBJ2-1; the D is unclear. This CDR3 has 14 residues. CDR1 MGHRA and CDR2 YSYEKL come from the germline V gene. With 3 bases removed from V and 5 bases from J, the gap between germline ends came to 11 bases. The CDR3 spells CASSHPDTNNEQFF. The CDR3 DNA follows: TGCGCCAGCAGCCACCCCGACACCAACAATGAGCAGTTCTTC.

The rearrangement joins TRBV10-3 to TRBJ1-1, with D tentatively TRBD1 (6 bases). Trimming took off 6 bases at V and 7 bases at J, with 15 bases between the two ends. CDR3 length equals 13 residues. Germline loops: CDR1 ENHRY, CDR2 SYGVKD. The CDR3 reads CAIRDTAGVEAFF. Written as DNA, the CDR3 is TGTGCCATCAGGGATACCGCAGGGGTTGAAGCTTTCTTT.

V usage is TRBV5-1 and J usage is TRBJ2-1, with TRBD2 matching 9 bases. Germline loops: CDR1 SGHRS, CDR2 YFSETQ. Trimming at V came to 5 bases and at J to 7 bases, leaving 16 bases not matched to a gene. This CDR3 region has 17 residues. The CDR3, as DNA: TGCGCCAGCAGTTATCCCCCTGGACTAGCGTTTGGGAATGAGCAGTTCTTC. Translating gives CASSYPPGLAFGNEQFF.